Given below is one T cell receptor (beta chain) in context. Profiled with immunoSEQ multiplex PCR; TCRdb holds only in-frame clones, not every one. The repertoire holds about 59,000 clones, with 70% to 80% as singletons. This sample is drawn from a study of blood T cell repertoires in COVID-19. Study summary: Italy, Spain and the United States were the sources of the convalescent and acute COVID-19 samples.

The receptor's source is a man aged 60 to 75 with acute or convalescent COVID-19. The source material was peripheral blood.

The CDR3 DNA follows: TGCGCCAGCAGCACGCCGGCAGGGAGGGACGAGCAGTACTTC. Encoded protein: CASSTPAGRDEQYF. The chain carries TRBV5-1 and TRBJ2-7; 7 positions match TRBD2. J gave up 5 bases and V 4 bases, and 9 bases lay outside the gene matches. The germline gives CDR1 SGHRS, CDR2 YFSETQ. This CDR3 contains 14 residues.